The 27 T cell receptor beta chains below come from one sample, sequenced in a study of blood T cell repertoires in COVID-19. The assay was immunoSEQ multiplex PCR, and TCRdb's table has in-frame clones only and misses some. The sample shows about 100,000 clones, 70% to 85% of them seen only once. The sample was peripheral blood. The receptors originated from a man in his sixties with active or convalescent COVID-19.

V gene TRBV19 combines with J gene TRBJ2-1, with unresolved D. Germline CDR1 is LNHDA and CDR2 is SQIVND (reference sequence). The germline V and J ends were trimmed by 1 base and 0 bases, with 13 bases remaining between them. This CDR3 has 17 amino acids. The CDR3 coding sequence is TGTGCCAGTAGTATAGCCCCCCCTAGGAGCTCCTACAATGAGCAGTTCTTC. As protein: CASSIAPPRSSYNEQFF.

This chain joins TRBV2 and TRBJ2-7, with 12 bases matching TRBD1. J was trimmed by 7 bases and V by 5 bases; bases with no gene match: 6. This CDR3 contains 14 residues. Germline-derived CDR1 and CDR2 are SNHLY and FYNNEI. CDR3 residues: CASSFRDRGREQYV. In DNA form, the CDR3 reads TGTGCCAGCAGTTTTCGGGACAGGGGGCGGGAGCAGTACGTC.

This rearrangement joins TRBV6-1 to TRBJ2-2; tentatively, D is TRBD1 (8 bases). The CDR3 has 16 residues. CDR1 MNHNS and CDR2 SASEGT come from the germline V gene. V was cut by 4 bases and J by 2 bases, with 14 bases left in between. The CDR3: CASSAYRGGNTGELFF. The CDR3 DNA follows: TGTGCCAGCAGTGCATACAGGGGGGGTAACACCGGGGAGCTGTTTTTT.

The CDR3 nucleotides read TGCGCCAGCAGCCAAGACGGGGACTTCTATGGCTACACCTTC. It yields the protein CASSQDGDFYGYTF. The chain joins TRBV4-1 to TRBJ1-2; D is possibly TRBD1 (5 bases). The CDR3 has 14 amino acids. Trimming cost V 0 bases and J 4 bases, with 9 bases left between them. Germline lookup yields CDR1 MGHRA and CDR2 YSYEKL.

The chain combines TRBV14 with TRBJ1-2; 7 nucleotides agree with TRBD1. Germline V gives CDR1 SGHDN, CDR2 FVKESK. Unmatched junction bases numbered 6, after V lost 4 bases and J lost 7 bases. The CDR3 runs to 13 residues. The CDR3 DNA follows: TGTGCCAGCAGCCCACAGGGGATCGGTGGCTACACCTTC. Amino acids: CASSPQGIGGYTF.

The chain couples TRBV19 to TRBJ1-2; TRBD1 matches at 7 bases. The CDR3 loop spans 14 amino acids. The V segment lost 7 bases and the J segment 1 base; nucleotides outside the gene matches: 6. CDR1 and CDR2 from the germline V gene are LNHDA and SQIVND (reference sequence). The CDR3 nucleotides are TGTGCCAGTACCCGACAGGGACGTAACTATGGCTACACCTTC. Protein: CASTRQGRNYGYTF.

The gene calls are TRBV9 and TRBJ2-5; 9 bases are a match to TRBD1. J was trimmed by 2 bases and V by 3 bases; bases with no gene match: 2. The CDR3 runs 14 residues. CDR1 is SGDLS, CDR2 YYNGEE, per germline. Here the CDR3 reads CASSAGQGQETQYF. The CDR3 bases are TGTGCCAGCAGCGCCGGACAGGGGCAAGAGACCCAGTACTTC. Drawing the rest from reference TRBV9 and TRBJ2-5, the complete variable domain is DSGVTQTPKHLITATGQRVTLRCSPRSGDLSVYWYQQSLDQGLQFLIQYYNGEERAKGNILERFSAQQFPDLHSELNLSSLELGDSALYFCASSAGQGQETQYFGPGTRLLVL.

The chain is built from TRBV6-2 or TRBV6-3 and TRBJ1-5; 8 bases are shared with TRBD1. With 3 bases clipped from V and 0 bases from J, the junction kept 4 bases outside the gene matches. Germline V gene data show CDR1 as MNHEY and CDR2 as SVGEGT. CDR3 length: 16 residues. CDR3 nucleotides: TGTGCCAGCAGTTATGGGACAGGACTTAGCAATCAGCCCCAGCATTTT. Residues: CASSYGTGLSNQPQHF.

The chain links TRBV19 to TRBJ1-1; D unclear. Germline assignment: CDR1 LNHDA and CDR2 SQIVND (reference sequence). Trimming removed 5 bases from V and 7 bases from J, with 11 bases in between. The CDR3 totals 12 residues. The CDR3 nucleotides are TGTGCCAGTAGTTCCACGCGGCGTGAAGCTTTCTTT. Its protein product is CASSSTRREAFF. Supplemented by reference TRBV19 and TRBJ1-1, the full variable domain reads DGGITQSPKYLFRKEGQNVTLSCEQNLNHDAMYWYRQDPGQGLRLIYYSQIVNDFQKGDIAEGYSVSREKKESFPLTVTSAQKNPTAFYLCASSSTRREAFFGQGTRLTVV.

This chain joins TRBV14 and TRBJ2-5; D possibly corresponds to TRBD2 (5 bases). Trimming removed 0 bases at V and 4 bases at J, with 15 bases between. CDR3 length: 16 residues. Germline V gives CDR1 SGHDN, CDR2 FVKESK. CDR3 sequence reads: CASSQEPGPRGETQYF. Here the CDR3 DNA reads TGTGCCAGCAGCCAAGAGCCCGGGCCCCGGGGAGAGACCCAGTACTTC.

Here the CDR3 DNA reads TGTGCCAGCAGTTCTACTCTGACCTACGAGCAGTACTTC. It yields the protein CASSSTLTYEQYF. V and J are TRBV12-3 or TRBV12-4 and TRBJ2-7; D not resolved. The CDR3 contains 13 residues. Trimming took off 4 bases at V and 2 bases at J, with 9 bases between the two ends.

V gene TRBV28 combines with J gene TRBJ1-3, with unresolved D. Germline CDR1 MDHEN, CDR2 SYDVKM. V was clipped by 8 bases and J by 4 bases, with 3 bases between them. This CDR3 comprises 10 residues. CDR3 region: CASEGNTIYF. The CDR3 DNA follows: TGTGCCAGCGAGGGAAACACCATATATTTT.

J is TRBJ2-1 and V is TRBV10-3; D unresolved. There are 11 residues in the CDR3. V was shortened by 10 bases and J by 8 bases, with 12 bases between the two germline ends. Germline V gene lookup returns CDR1 ENHRY and CDR2 SYGVKD. CDR3 bases: TGTGCCACCTCTGTGTCGGATGAGCAGTTCTTC. Its protein product is CATSVSDEQFF.

V is TRBV30 and J is TRBJ2-3; D ambiguous. There are 13 residues in the CDR3. Germline V gene data show CDR1 as GTSNPN and CDR2 as SVGIG (reference sequence). Trimming shortened V by 4 bases and J by 2 bases, and 10 bases separated the two germline ends. CDR3 in DNA: TGTGCCTGGACCGTTGTGTTCACAGATACGCAGTATTTT. It specifies CAWTVVFTDTQYF. The complete variable domain, with remaining parts taken from reference TRBV30 and TRBJ2-3, reads SQTIHQWPATLVQPVGSPLSLECTVEGTSNPNLYWYRQAAGRGLQLLFYSVGIGQISSEVPQNLSASRPQDRQFILSSKKLLLSDSGFYLCAWTVVFTDTQYFGPGTRLTVL.

Concerning this clone: One junction end does not reproduce the germline sequence, and a read error may be involved. The genes are TRBV28 and TRBJ2-5, with a weak D call TRBD1 (6 bases). Germline V gives CDR1 MDHEN, CDR2 SYDVKM. The CDR3 loop spans 14 amino acids. The CDR3 region is CANSLGDRRETQYF. The CDR3 nucleotides are TGTGCCAACAGTTTGGGCGACAGGCGGGAGACCCAGTACTTC.

This chain links TRBV20-1 with TRBJ2-1; TRBD2 agrees at 8 bases. Looked up from germline, CDR1 is DFQATT and CDR2 is SNEGSKA (reference sequence). This CDR3 is 11 amino acids long. The V segment lost 8 bases and the J segment 6 bases; nucleotides outside the gene matches: 3. CDR3 nucleotide sequence: TGCAGTACGACTAGCGTCAATGAGCAGTTCTTC. It yields the protein CSTTSVNEQFF.

A single count supports this clone. This chain joins TRBV6-6 and TRBJ1-1; the D is unclear. The V end was cut by 2 bases, the J end by 4 bases, with 8 bases between. The germline V gene has CDR1 MNHNY and CDR2 SVGAGI (reference sequence). The CDR3 loop spans 13 amino acids. CDR3 region: CASSYPQSTEAFF. The CDR3 DNA follows: TGTGCCAGCAGTTACCCCCAATCCACTGAAGCTTTCTTT.

This sequence joins TRBV7-3 and TRBJ1-1; 9 nucleotides align to TRBD1. With V trimmed by 9 bases and J by 5 bases, 4 bases remained unmatched. Germline V lookup: CDR1 SGHTA, CDR2 FQGTGA. This CDR3 is 12 amino acids long. In nucleotides, the CDR3 is TGTGCCAGACAGGGGGCGGGTACTGAAGCTTTCTTT. This gives the protein CARQGAGTEAFF. The variable domain in full, completed from reference TRBV7-3 and TRBJ1-1, reads GAGVSQTPSNKVTEKGKYVELRCDPISGHTALYWYRQSLGQGPEFLIYFQGTGAADDSGLPNDRFFAVRPEGSVSTLKIQRTERGDSAVYLCARQGAGTEAFFGQGTRLTVV.

The chain has TRBV12-3 or TRBV12-4 and TRBJ2-7; D unclear. This CDR3 spans 11 amino acids. V was pared by 4 bases and J by 6 bases, with 7 bases between. As DNA, the CDR3 is TGTGCCAGCAGTTCCACAACCGAGCAGTACTTC. Protein: CASSSTTEQYF.

The V call is TRBV9, the J call TRBJ2-3; the match to TRBD1 covers 9 bases. V gave up 7 bases and J gave up 3 bases; unmatched junction bases: 9. This CDR3 is 15 amino acids long. The germline gives CDR1 SGDLS, CDR2 YYNGEE. CDR3: CASRVGTGLTDTQYF. CDR3 nucleotide sequence: TGTGCCAGCCGAGTTGGGACAGGGTTAACAGATACGCAGTATTTT.

The V and J genes are TRBV2 and TRBJ1-5; a possible D gene is TRBD1 (6 bases). Germline values: CDR1 SNHLY, CDR2 FYNNEI. Trimming cost V 4 bases and J 7 bases, with 11 bases left between them. The CDR3 is made up of 13 amino acids. CDR3 protein: CASSATGRQPQHF. The CDR3 bases are TGTGCCAGCAGTGCGACAGGTCGGCAGCCCCAGCATTTT.

This sequence joins TRBV6-5 and TRBJ2-7; the match to TRBD1 covers 11 bases. V shed 9 bases and J 2 bases; nucleotides not matched to a gene: 9. This CDR3 comprises 15 residues. CDR1 is MNHEY, CDR2 SVGAGI, per germline. CDR3 in DNA: TGTGCCAGAGACCGGGACAGGGGGAACACCTACGAGCAGTACGTC. Translation gives CARDRDRGNTYEQYV.

The gene calls are TRBV5-6 and TRBJ2-7, with 7 bases that match TRBD2. The CDR3 covers 15 residues. Germline CDR1 is SGHDT and CDR2 is YYEEEE. The trim removed 4 bases at V and 5 bases at J, leaving 12 bases unmatched. The CDR3 protein is CASSPPAGWGHEQYF. The CDR3 region has the DNA TGTGCCAGCAGCCCCCCAGCGGGATGGGGCCACGAGCAGTACTTC.

The chain couples TRBV29-1 to TRBJ1-2; TRBD1 is a possible D gene (5 bases). Germline V gives CDR1 SQVTM, CDR2 ANQGSEA. The CDR3 is 12 residues long. V lost 4 bases, J lost 4 bases, and 10 bases lay in between. CDR3 bases: TGCAGCGTTGGACGACAGTCCTATGGCTACACCTTC. Translating it yields CSVGRQSYGYTF.

V gene TRBV27 combines with J gene TRBJ2-3, with a tentative D call TRBD1 (5 bases). Looked up from germline, CDR1 is MNHEY and CDR2 is SMNVEV (reference sequence). V was shortened by 3 bases and J by 4 bases, with 11 bases between the two germline ends. The CDR3 spans 14 residues. In DNA, the CDR3 is TGTGCCAGCAGTTTGGGGCAGGAAGCAGATACGCAGTATTTT. Translated, it gives CASSLGQEADTQYF.

V gene TRBV2 combines with J gene TRBJ1-2; D perhaps matches TRBD1 (5 bases). V lost 1 base to trimming and J lost 8 bases, with 17 bases between them. The CDR3 runs 15 residues. Germline lookup yields CDR1 SNHLY and CDR2 FYNNEI. Here the CDR3 DNA reads TGTGCCAGCAGTGAAGGGGGCAGCTCCTCCGGGGGCTACACCTTC. It codes for CASSEGGSSSGGYTF.

V gene TRBV28 combines with J gene TRBJ1-1, with 7 bases fitting TRBD1. Per the germline V gene, CDR1 is MDHEN and CDR2 is SYDVKM. Trimming cost V 5 bases and J 3 bases; bases outside gene matches: 9. The CDR3 contains 15 residues. The CDR3 DNA reads as TGTGCCAGCAGTCCCACACCTCAGGGGGACACTGAAGCTTTCTTT. This sequence encodes CASSPTPQGDTEAFF.